The clone carrying this TCR beta chain was observed a few times. No antigen is known for it. Amplified regions were TCR beta CDR3 sequences from RNA transcripts. HTBI primers drove first-round RT-PCR of the TCR CDR3. TCRdb redid the calling of the multiplex PCR reads with MiXCR, one entry per CDR3 protein. The sample shows around 500,000 distinct CDR3 sequences, about 15% of them seen only once. This sample stems from a study of T cells in Graves' hyperthyroidism and ophthalmopathy. With 5 bases clipped from V and 6 bases from J, the junction kept 9 bases outside the gene matches. This CDR3 contains 16 residues. Germline V gene data show CDR1 as SGHRS and CDR2 as YFSETQ. Whole-study findings and limits: In blood, most of the thyroid clonotypes expanded above 0.001 were also present. Ophthalmopathy was distinguished from stable hyperthyroidism by 13 V-J signatures.

The chain joins TRBV5-1 to TRBJ2-2; 11 nucleotides agree with TRBD1. This TCR was recovered from a woman between 18 and 29 years old with Graves' hyperthyroidism. The specimen sequenced was blood. The CDR3 nucleotides are TGCGCCAGCAGTAGCCCACCGGGACAGGGGGCCGGGGAGCTGTTTTTT. It translates to CASSSPPGQGAGELFF.